This TCR beta chain comes out of a study of T cells in Graves' hyperthyroidism and ophthalmopathy. There were TCR beta CDR3 regions amplified from RNA transcripts. Primed by the HTBI set, a first-round RT-PCR was run on the TCR CDR3. TCRdb recomputed calls from the multiplex PCR reads with MiXCR, one row per CDR3 protein. This repertoire shows hundreds of thousands of distinct CDR3 sequences, nearly 45% found once; its top ten account for approximately 7.2%. A note on this clonotype: Its antigen is unidentified. At one end, the junction sequence differs from germline, possibly due to a read error.

This CDR3 has 16 residues. CDR1 and CDR2 from the germline V gene are SEHNR and FQNEAQ (reference sequence). Whole-study findings and limits: Among thyroid clonotypes expanded above 0.001, most also appeared in blood. Ophthalmopathy got predicted by the model a median approximately 6 months before its onset. Stable hyperthyroidism and ophthalmopathy were separated using 13 V-J signatures.

This sequence originates from an adult man with Graves' disease, either hyperthyroidism or ophthalmopathy (not recorded which). The sequenced sample was peripheral blood or thyroid tissue (not recorded which). This chain joins TRBV7-9 and TRBJ2-2; 8 nucleotides align to TRBD1. The CDR3 spells CASSPTGGIDTRELFF. The DNA of the CDR3 is TGTGCCAGCAGCCCCACAGGGGGTATTGACACCAGGGAGCTGTTTTTT. The full variable domain, with the rest looked up from reference TRBV7-9 and TRBJ2-2, is DTGVSQNPRHKITKRGQNVTFRCDPISEHNRLYWYRQTLGQGPEFLTYFQNEAQLEKSRLLSDRFSAERPKGSFSTLEIQRTEQGDSAMYLCASSPTGGIDTRELFFGEGSRLTVL.